These T cell receptor beta chains were read from a single sample in a study of control samples from healthy donors and cancer patients. TCRdb keeps only in-frame clones here, not all; method: immunoSEQ multiplex PCR. The sample records tens of thousands of clones, 89% being singletons. Sequenced sample: PBMCs. These receptors were obtained from a woman in her fifties or sixties with colorectal cancer. Both conserved end residues are trimmed from each CDR3.

j_gene | v_gene | CDR3aa
TRBJ2-1 | TRBV6-5 | ASSYFQGGEQF
TRBJ1-3 | TRBV2 | ASSDGSGNTIY
TRBJ2-1 | TRBV7-2 | ASSYDTGSYNEQF
TRBJ1-3 | TRBV7-9 | ASSLVGRSGNTIY
TRBJ1-2 | TRBV12-5 | ASGLGRTGLDGYT
TRBJ2-3 | TRBV24-1 | ATSGRSGGEDTQY
TRBJ1-5 | TRBV6-5 | ASRVTNHSNQPQH
TRBJ1-5 | TRBV3-1/TRBV3-2 | ASSPSLGRGQPQH
TRBJ2-4 | TRBV6-6 | ASTEAGRDIQY
TRBJ2-6 | TRBV27 | ASRAGGIPNLT
TRBJ1-1 | TRBV18 | ASRLGQNTEAF
TRBJ2-3 | TRBV5-6 | ASSFSVGGSDRPADTQY
TRBJ2-3 | TRBV4-1 | ASSPSQGTDTQY
TRBJ1-3 | TRBV7-2 | ASSTVPRGGGNTIY
TRBJ1-2 | TRBV28 | ASSSRDRGLGGYT
TRBJ2-5 | TRBV3-1/TRBV3-2 | ASSQPPGETQY
TRBJ2-1 | TRBV5-1 | ASSLTPAAGYNEQF
TRBJ1-5 | TRBV30 | ACTRWDRGVYSNQPQH
TRBJ1-4 | TRBV2 | ASMRDSWEKLF
TRBJ1-1 | TRBV3-1/TRBV3-2 | ASSQIIGHSEAF
TRBJ1-6 | TRBV7-2 | ASSLGLGLRNSPLH
TRBJ2-1 | TRBV10-3 | AISEGTAAREQF
TRBJ2-1 | TRBV6-6 | ASSFPGGPFNEQF
TRBJ2-1 | TRBV4-3 | ASSQRGLAGGLPNNEQF
TRBJ1-5 | TRBV19 | ASGQRYSNQPQH
TRBJ1-3 | TRBV2 | ASSEGWAIY
TRBJ1-1 | TRBV18 | ASRPGTRSEAF
TRBJ1-2 | TRBV5-1 | ASSLATTGTGTYGYT
TRBJ2-1 | TRBV25-1 | ASSEFSEQF
TRBJ2-1 | TRBV19 | ASTSAGAAGEQF
TRBJ2-3 | TRBV9 | ASSDPQTGISDTQY
TRBJ1-5 | TRBV5-8 | ASSLPDRANQPQH
TRBJ2-3 | TRBV7-9 | AGVTSGGAIDTQY
TRBJ1-1 | TRBV11-1 | ASSLGQIGGTEAF
TRBJ2-2 | TRBV5-5 | ASSLDSERGTGELF
TRBJ1-4 | TRBV12-3/TRBV12-4 | ASSRQGGEKLF
TRBJ1-2 | TRBV25-1 | ASSEEARNYGYT
TRBJ2-2 | TRBV6-2/TRBV6-3 | ASSYRTATNTGELF
TRBJ1-1 | TRBV6-2/TRBV6-3 | ASSYRIRTEAF
TRBJ2-1 | TRBV3-1/TRBV3-2 | ASSLEETSVHNEQF
TRBJ2-2 | TRBV9 | ASSVPRTDTGELF
TRBJ1-6 | TRBV6-2/TRBV6-3 | ASSYSRGSPLH
TRBJ1-2 | TRBV6-6 | ASRGQGVSGYT
TRBJ1-5 | TRBV3-1/TRBV3-2 | ASSPSGNQPQH